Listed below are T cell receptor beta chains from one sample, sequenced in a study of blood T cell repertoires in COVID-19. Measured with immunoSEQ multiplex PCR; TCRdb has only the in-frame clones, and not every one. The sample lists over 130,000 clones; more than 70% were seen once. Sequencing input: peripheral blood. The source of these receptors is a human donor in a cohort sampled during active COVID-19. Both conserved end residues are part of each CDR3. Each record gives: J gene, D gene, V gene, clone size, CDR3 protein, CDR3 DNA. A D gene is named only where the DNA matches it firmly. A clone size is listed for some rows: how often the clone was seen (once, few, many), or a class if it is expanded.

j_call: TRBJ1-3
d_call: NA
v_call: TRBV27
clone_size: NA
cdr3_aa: CASKTGSGNTIYF
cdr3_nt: TGTGCCAGCAAGACAGGCTCTGGAAACACCATATATTTT

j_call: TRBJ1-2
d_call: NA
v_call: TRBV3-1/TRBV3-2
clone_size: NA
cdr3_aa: CASSQRTGSRGYGYTF
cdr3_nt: TGTGCCAGCAGCCAGCGAACAGGGAGCAGGGGCTATGGCTACACCTTC

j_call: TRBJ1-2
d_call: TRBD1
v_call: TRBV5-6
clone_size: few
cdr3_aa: CASSRTGVPYGYTF
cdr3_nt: TGTGCCAGCAGCCGAACAGGGGTCCCCTATGGCTACACCTTC

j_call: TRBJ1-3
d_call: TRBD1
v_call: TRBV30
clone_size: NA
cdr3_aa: CAWSVGQGARNTIYF
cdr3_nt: TGTGCCTGGAGTGTAGGGCAGGGGGCCAGAAACACCATATATTTT

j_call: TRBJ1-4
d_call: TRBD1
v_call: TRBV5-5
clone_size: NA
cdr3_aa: CASSPRQGATNEKLFF
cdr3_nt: TGTGCCAGCAGCCCTCGCCAGGGGGCAACTAATGAAAAACTGTTTTTT

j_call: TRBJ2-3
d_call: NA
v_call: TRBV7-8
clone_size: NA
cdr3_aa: CASSLLRLPRTTQYF
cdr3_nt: TGTGCCAGCAGCTTACTTCGACTCCCCCGTACCACGCAGTATTTT

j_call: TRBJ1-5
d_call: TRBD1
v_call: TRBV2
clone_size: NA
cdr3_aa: CASSQQGAGSNQPQHF
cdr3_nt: TGTGCCAGCAGTCAACAGGGGGCCGGTAGCAATCAGCCCCAGCATTTT

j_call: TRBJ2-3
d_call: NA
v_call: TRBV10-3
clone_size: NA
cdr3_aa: CAISEPSLEDTQYF
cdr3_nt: TGTGCCATCAGTGAACCCTCACTAGAGGATACGCAGTATTTT

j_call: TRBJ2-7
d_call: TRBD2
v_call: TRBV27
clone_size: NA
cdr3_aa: CASSPGGGYEQYF
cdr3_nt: TGTGCCAGCAGCCCGGGAGGAGGCTACGAGCAGTACTTC

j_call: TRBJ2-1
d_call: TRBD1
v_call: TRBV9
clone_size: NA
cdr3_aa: CASSVGTGENNEQFF
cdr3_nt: TGTGCCAGCAGCGTCGGGACAGGGGAGAACAATGAGCAGTTCTTC

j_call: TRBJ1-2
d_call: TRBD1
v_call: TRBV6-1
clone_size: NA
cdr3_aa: CASSDKTGGNYGYTF
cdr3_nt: TGTGCTAGCAGTGACAAGACAGGGGGTAACTATGGCTACACCTTC

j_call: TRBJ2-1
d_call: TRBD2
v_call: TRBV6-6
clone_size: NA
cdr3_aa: CASRGLAGNEQFF
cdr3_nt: TGTGCCAGCAGGGGACTAGCGGGGAATGAGCAGTTCTTC

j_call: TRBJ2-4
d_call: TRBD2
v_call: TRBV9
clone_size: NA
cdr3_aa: CASSSSGTSGWGNIQYF
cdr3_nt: TGTGCCAGCAGCTCCTCCGGGACTAGCGGGTGGGGGAACATTCAGTACTTC

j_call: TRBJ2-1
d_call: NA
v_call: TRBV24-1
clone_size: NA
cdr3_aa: CATSPASGDRGIGQFF
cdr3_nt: TGTGCCACCAGCCCCGCCTCTGGGGATCGGGGGATTGGGCAGTTCTTC

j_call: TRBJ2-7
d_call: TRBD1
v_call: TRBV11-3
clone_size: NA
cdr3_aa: CASSLRTGSYEQYF
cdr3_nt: TGTGCCAGCAGCTTACGGACAGGTTCCTACGAGCAGTACTTC

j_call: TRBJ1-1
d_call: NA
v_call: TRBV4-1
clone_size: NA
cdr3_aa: CASSQNVLFSTEAFF
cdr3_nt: TGCGCCAGCAGCCAGAATGTCCTCTTTAGCACTGAAGCTTTCTTT

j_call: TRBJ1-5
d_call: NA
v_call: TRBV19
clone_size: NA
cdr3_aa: CASSTSSPGSNQPQHF
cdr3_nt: TGTGCCAGTAGTACATCATCACCGGGGTCAAATCAGCCCCAGCATTTT

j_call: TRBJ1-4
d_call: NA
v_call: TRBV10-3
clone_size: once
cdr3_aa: CAISESRGGFGSEKLFF
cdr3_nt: TGTGCCATCAGTGAGTCGCGGGGGGGCTTCGGCAGTGAAAAACTGTTTTTT

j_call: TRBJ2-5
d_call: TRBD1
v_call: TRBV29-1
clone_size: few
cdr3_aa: CSVEGHSNRGEETQYF
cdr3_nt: TGCAGCGTTGAAGGACACTCCAACAGGGGGGAAGAGACCCAGTACTTC

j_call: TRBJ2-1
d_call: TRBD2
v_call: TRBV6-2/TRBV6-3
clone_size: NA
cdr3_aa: CASSYPWAGGHYNEQFF
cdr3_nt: TGTGCCAGCAGTTACCCTTGGGCGGGGGGCCACTACAATGAGCAGTTCTTC

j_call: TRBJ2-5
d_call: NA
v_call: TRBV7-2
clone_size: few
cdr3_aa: CASSPTFGLETQYF
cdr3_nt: TGTGCCAGCAGCCCAACCTTCGGGTTGGAGACCCAGTACTTC

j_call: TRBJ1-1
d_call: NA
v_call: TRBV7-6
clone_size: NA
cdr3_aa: CASSRTRTGLNAEAFF
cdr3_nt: TGTGCCAGCAGCCGAACCCGAACAGGGTTGAACGCTGAAGCTTTCTTT

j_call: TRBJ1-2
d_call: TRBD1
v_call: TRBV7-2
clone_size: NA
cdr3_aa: CASSLEGAGGYGYTF
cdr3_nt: TGTGCCAGCAGCTTAGAGGGGGCAGGGGGCTATGGCTACACCTTC

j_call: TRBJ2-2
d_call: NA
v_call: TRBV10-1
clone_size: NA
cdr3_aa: CASSDRARGANTGELFF
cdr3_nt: TGCGCCAGCAGTGACCGTGCCAGGGGAGCGAACACCGGGGAGCTGTTTTTT

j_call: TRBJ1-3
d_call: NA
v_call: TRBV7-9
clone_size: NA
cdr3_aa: CASSSDGLSGNTIYF
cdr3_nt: TGTGCCAGCAGCAGCGACGGACTCTCTGGAAACACCATATATTTT

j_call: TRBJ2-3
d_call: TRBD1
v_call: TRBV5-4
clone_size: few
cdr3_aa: CASSPSGTGGGTDTQYF
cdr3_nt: TGTGCCAGCAGCCCATCCGGGACAGGGGGTGGAACAGATACGCAGTATTTT

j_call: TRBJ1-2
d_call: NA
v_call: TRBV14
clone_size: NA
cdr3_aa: CASSPLHGYTF
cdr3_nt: TGTGCCAGCAGCCCCCTTCATGGCTACACCTTC

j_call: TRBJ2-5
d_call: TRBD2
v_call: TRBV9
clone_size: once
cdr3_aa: CASSVGLAGTFETQYF
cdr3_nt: TGTGCCAGCAGCGTAGGACTAGCGGGGACTTTCGAGACCCAGTACTTC

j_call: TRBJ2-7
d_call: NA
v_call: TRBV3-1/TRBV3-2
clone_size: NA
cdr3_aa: CASRSSGWINEQYF
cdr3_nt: TGTGCCAGCAGGTCTTCGGGGTGGATCAACGAGCAGTACTTC

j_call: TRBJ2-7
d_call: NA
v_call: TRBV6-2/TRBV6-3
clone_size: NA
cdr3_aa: CASSSTYEQYF
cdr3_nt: TGTGCCAGCAGTTCCACCTACGAGCAGTACTTC

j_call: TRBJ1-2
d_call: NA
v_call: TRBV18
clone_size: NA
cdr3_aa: CASSPRGPNGYTF
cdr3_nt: TGTGCCAGCTCACCACGAGGGCCTAATGGCTACACCTTC

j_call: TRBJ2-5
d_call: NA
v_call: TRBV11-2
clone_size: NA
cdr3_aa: CASRPARGLTRDGETQYF
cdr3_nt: TGTGCCAGCAGGCCGGCGCGGGGCTTAACAAGAGACGGGGAGACCCAGTACTTC

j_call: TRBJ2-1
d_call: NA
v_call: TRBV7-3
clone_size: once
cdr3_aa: CASSLGLGRRDEQFF
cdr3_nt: TGTGCCAGCAGCTTAGGGCTGGGTCGGCGCGATGAGCAGTTCTTC

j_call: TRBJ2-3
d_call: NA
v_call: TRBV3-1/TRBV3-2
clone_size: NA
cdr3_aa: CASSQVRTTTDTQYF
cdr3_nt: TGTGCCAGCAGCCAAGTAAGGACTACCACAGATACGCAGTATTTT

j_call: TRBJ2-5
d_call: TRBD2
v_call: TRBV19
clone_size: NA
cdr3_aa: CASSTLAGGFQETQYF
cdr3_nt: TGTGCCAGTAGTACTCTAGCGGGGGGGTTCCAAGAGACCCAGTACTTC

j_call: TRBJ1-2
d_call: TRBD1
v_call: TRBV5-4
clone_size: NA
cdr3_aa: CASSPGTGSYGYTF
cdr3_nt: TGTGCCAGCAGCCCGGGGACAGGGTCCTATGGCTACACCTTC